Described below is a single TCR beta chain sequence and its context. The sample belongs to a study of blood T cell repertoires in COVID-19. In the original analysis: Cell counts per sample came from amplifying reference gene primers. TCRdb keeps only in-frame clones here, not all; method: immunoSEQ multiplex PCR. V and J calls and clone size come straight from that table; D and trimming were deduced from the DNA. Of 95,000 to 110,000 clones listed, over 80% were seen once; the top ten hold 15%. CDR3 length: 15 amino acids. Germline CDR1 MNHEY, CDR2 SVGAGI. V gave up 6 bases and J gave up 2 bases; unmatched junction bases: 6.

The source material was peripheral blood. The TCR originated in a man between 50 and 59 years old with acute or convalescent COVID-19. The gene calls are TRBV6-5 and TRBJ2-7; 11 bases fit TRBD2. CDR3 loop: CASSHLLAGAYEQYF. CDR3 coding DNA: TGTGCCAGCAGCCATTTACTAGCGGGGGCCTACGAGCAGTACTTC.